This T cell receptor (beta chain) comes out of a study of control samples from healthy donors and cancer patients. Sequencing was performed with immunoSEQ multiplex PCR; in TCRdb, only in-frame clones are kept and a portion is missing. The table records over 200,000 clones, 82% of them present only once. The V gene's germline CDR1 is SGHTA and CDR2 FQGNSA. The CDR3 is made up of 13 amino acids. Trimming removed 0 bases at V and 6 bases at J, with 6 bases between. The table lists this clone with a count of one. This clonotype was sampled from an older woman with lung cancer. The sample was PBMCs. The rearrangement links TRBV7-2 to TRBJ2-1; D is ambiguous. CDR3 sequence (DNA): TGTGCCAGCAGCTTAGCAGGGCTCAATGAGCAGTTCTTC. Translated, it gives CASSLAGLNEQFF.